One sample yielded the 30 T cell receptor beta chains listed below, sequenced in a study of blood T cell repertoires in COVID-19. Assay used: immunoSEQ multiplex PCR; TCRdb lists only in-frame clones, some missing. The data hold 650,000 to 800,000 clones, with around 89% observed a single time. What was sequenced was peripheral blood. These receptors originate from a woman under 30 with acute or convalescent COVID-19.

J is TRBJ1-3 and V is TRBV7-2; D is unclear. There are 14 residues in the CDR3. V gave up 3 bases and J gave up 2 bases, with 8 bases separating them. Germline values: CDR1 SGHTA, CDR2 FQGNSA. The CDR3 loop reads CASSFMAPGNTIYF. The CDR3 region has the DNA TGTGCCAGCAGCTTTATGGCTCCTGGAAACACCATATATTTT.

The V gene is TRBV2, the J gene TRBJ2-1, with 8 bases fitting TRBD1. Unmatched junction bases numbered 13, after V lost 6 bases and J lost 9 bases. The CDR3 is made up of 15 amino acids. Germline lookup yields CDR1 SNHLY and CDR2 FYNNEI. The CDR3 sequence is CASSVGQGGRSEQFF. CDR3 in DNA: TGTGCCAGCAGCGTCGGACAGGGCGGAAGGAGTGAGCAGTTCTTC.

V usage is TRBV15 and J usage is TRBJ1-1; 8 nucleotides agree with TRBD1. This CDR3 spans 14 amino acids. Germline CDR1 LNHNV, CDR2 YYDKDF (reference sequence). V was clipped by 5 bases and J by 3 bases; unmatched bases: 5. As DNA, the CDR3 is TGTGCCACCAGCCCTCAGACAGGGGACACTGAAGCTTTCTTT. Amino acid sequence: CATSPQTGDTEAFF.

CDR3 amino acids: CASSHRTGDDGYTF. The CDR3 DNA follows: TGTGCCAGCAGCCACCGCACAGGGGACGATGGCTACACCTTC. This sequence joins TRBV7-9 and TRBJ1-2; TRBD1 agrees at 7 bases. CDR1 SEHNR and CDR2 FQNEAQ come from the germline V gene (reference sequence). This CDR3 has 14 amino acids. V shed 5 bases and J 6 bases; nucleotides not matched to a gene: 9.

The chain couples TRBV18 to TRBJ1-5; 9 bases fit TRBD1. Germline values: CDR1 KGHSH, CDR2 LQKENI. This CDR3 region has 15 residues. V trimming: 4 bases; J trimming: 9 bases; junction bases outside the gene matches: 10. CDR3: CASSQGQGEVTPQHF. The CDR3 region has the DNA TGTGCCAGCTCACAGGGACAGGGAGAAGTTACGCCCCAGCATTTT.

V is TRBV11-3 and J is TRBJ1-5; 10 positions match TRBD1. The CDR3 sequence is 17 residues long. Germline CDR1 and CDR2: SGHNT and YENEEA. V was clipped by 5 bases and J by 5 bases; unmatched bases: 12. CDR3 in amino acids: CASSPILSGTGDQPQHF. CDR3 DNA sequence: TGTGCCAGCAGCCCTATTCTATCCGGGACAGGGGATCAGCCCCAGCATTTT.

The chain has TRBV4-1 and TRBJ2-5, with D perhaps matching TRBD1 (6 bases). The CDR3 consists of 13 residues. V was pared by 3 bases and J by 5 bases, with 10 bases between. CDR1 is MGHRA and CDR2 is YSYEKL in the germline V gene. The CDR3 DNA follows: TGCGCCAGCAGCCACCCTAGGGGGGAGACCCAGTACTTC. Its translation is CASSHPRGETQYF.

The chain recombines TRBV4-3 with TRBJ2-7, with D possibly being TRBD1 (6 bases). The V end lost 3 bases, the J end lost 1 base, and 16 bases lay between the germline ends. CDR1 is LGHNA and CDR2 is YSLEER in the germline V gene. CDR3 length equals 16 residues. The CDR3 protein is CASSQGEGRGSYEQYF. As DNA, the CDR3 is TGCGCCAGCAGCCAGGGCGAAGGCAGGGGATCCTACGAGCAGTACTTC.

The chain is built from TRBV19 and TRBJ1-2; D is ambiguous. V was cut by 5 bases and J by 2 bases, with 6 bases left in between. CDR1 and CDR2 from the germline V gene are LNHDA and SQIVND (reference sequence). CDR3 length: 12 residues. The CDR3 reads CASSYLNYGYTF. The CDR3 region has the DNA TGTGCCAGTAGTTACCTAAACTATGGCTACACCTTC.

The rearrangement uses TRBV11-2 and TRBJ2-7, with TRBD1 identical over 8 bases. V gave up 3 bases and J gave up 5 bases; unmatched junction bases: 6. The CDR3 sequence is 14 residues long. Germline CDR1 and CDR2: SGHAT and FQNNGV. The CDR3 DNA follows: TGTGCCAGCAGCTTGGGGACAGGAGGTCACGAGCAGTACTTC. Protein sequence: CASSLGTGGHEQYF.

Concerning this clone: The same CDR3 arises from other DNA sequences in this sample as well. The rearrangement uses TRBV19 and TRBJ2-3; TRBD1 agrees at 7 bases. J was trimmed by 4 bases and V by 1 base; bases with no gene match: 2. Germline V gene sequence: CDR1 LNHDA, CDR2 SQIVND (reference sequence). The CDR3 spans 14 residues. The CDR3 DNA is TGTGCCAGTAGTATAGGACAGGGCCCAGATACGCAGTATTTT. This gives the protein CASSIGQGPDTQYF.

This chain links TRBV29-1 with TRBJ2-3, with a tentative D call TRBD1 (5 bases). The germline CDR1 and CDR2 sequences are SQVTM and ANQGSEA. CDR3 size: 14 residues. V lost 3 bases, J lost 2 bases, and 12 bases lay in between. CDR3 coding DNA: TGCAGCGTTGATAAGGGGCGAAACACAGATACGCAGTATTTT. Translating gives CSVDKGRNTDTQYF.

The gene calls are TRBV3-1 (or the pseudogene TRBV3-2) and TRBJ2-7; 8 bases are shared with TRBD1. Germline V lookup: CDR1 LGHDT, CDR2 YNNKEL (reference sequence). CDR3 size: 17 residues. Trimming at V came to 4 bases and at J to 4 bases, leaving 15 bases not matched to a gene. In nucleotides, the CDR3 is TGTGCCAGCAGCCGACCTGGTGGGCGGACAGGGAAATACGAGCAGTACTTC. Its translation is CASSRPGGRTGKYEQYF.

In its sample, this clone was seen a few times. The chain joins TRBV30 to TRBJ1-4; perhaps TRBD1 as D (6 bases). CDR1 is GTSNPN, CDR2 SVGIG, per germline (reference sequence). Deletions cut 3 bases from V and 7 bases from J, with 15 bases between. The CDR3 totals 14 residues. The CDR3 protein is CAWSVNREVEKLFF. For the CDR3, the DNA is TGTGCCTGGAGCGTCAACAGGGAAGTTGAAAAACTGTTTTTT.

The rearrangement uses TRBV5-4 and TRBJ1-1; no clear D gene. This CDR3 spans 17 amino acids. The germline gives CDR1 SGHNT, CDR2 YYREEE (reference sequence). V lost 5 bases, J lost 1 base, and 21 bases lay in between. The DNA of the CDR3 is TGTGCCAGCAGATCCCTGCCCCCGACGGAGGGGAACACTGAAGCTTTCTTT. This codes for CASRSLPPTEGNTEAFF. Full variable domain (outside the CDR3, taken from reference TRBV5-4 and TRBJ1-1): ETGVTQSPTHLIKTRGQQVTLRCSSQSGHNTVSWYQQALGQGPQFIFQYYREEENGRGNFPPRFSGLQFPNYSSELNVNALELDDSALYLCASRSLPPTEGNTEAFFGQGTRLTVV.

The V and J genes are TRBV5-1 and TRBJ2-3; 9 positions agree with TRBD1. The germline gives CDR1 SGHRS, CDR2 YFSETQ. The trim removed 3 bases at V and 2 bases at J, leaving 7 bases unmatched. The length of the CDR3 is 16 residues. The CDR3 protein is CASSSGDREVTDTQYF. Here the CDR3 DNA reads TGCGCCAGCAGCTCGGGGGACAGGGAAGTCACAGATACGCAGTATTTT.

J is TRBJ1-6 and V is TRBV7-7, with 10 bases identical to TRBD1. This CDR3 has 15 residues. The germline gives CDR1 SSHAT, CDR2 FNYEAQ (reference sequence). The junction had 5 bases not matched to a gene; V was cut back by 2 bases and J by 10 bases. In nucleotides, the CDR3 is TGTGCCAGCAGCTTAAACCGGGACAGGGGCTCACCCCTCCACTTT. Amino acids: CASSLNRDRGSPLHF.

The chain joins TRBV7-6 to TRBJ1-2; 12 bases align to TRBD1. The ends lost 1 base at V and 7 bases at J; junction bases unmatched: 7. This CDR3 comprises 16 residues. Germline V CDR1 and CDR2: SGHVS, FNYEAQ. The CDR3 region is CASSLGWGQGAIGYTF. CDR3 nucleotide sequence: TGTGCCAGCAGCTTAGGATGGGGACAGGGGGCGATTGGCTACACCTTC.

The rearrangement joins TRBV27 to TRBJ2-7; tentative D call: TRBD1 (6 bases). In germline, CDR1 is MNHEY, CDR2 SMNVEV (reference sequence). This CDR3 region has 12 residues. Trimming took 7 bases from V and 6 from J, leaving 13 bases between them. The CDR3 region has the DNA TGTGCCAGCAAAACTACAGGGTTCGAGCAGTACTTC. Encoded protein: CASKTTGFEQYF.

This clone showed up just a few times. V and J are TRBV30 and TRBJ1-1, with D unclear. Between the trimmed V and J ends, which lost 0 bases and 5 bases, there was a span of 4 bases. The CDR3 is 11 residues long. CDR1 and CDR2 from the germline V gene are GTSNPN and SVGIG (reference sequence). Here the CDR3 DNA reads TGTGCCTGGAGTGTACAAACTGAAGCTTTCTTT. It yields the protein CAWSVQTEAFF.

With regard to this clone: Other DNA sequences from this sample encode an identical CDR3 as well. V gene TRBV4-1 combines with J gene TRBJ2-7; TRBD1 aligns across 7 bases. With V trimmed by 0 bases and J by 0 bases, 2 bases remained unmatched. Germline V gene sequence: CDR1 MGHRA, CDR2 YSYEKL. The CDR3 totals 15 residues. The CDR3 region is CASSQEGGSSYEQYF. In DNA, the CDR3 is TGCGCCAGCAGCCAAGAAGGGGGCAGCTCCTACGAGCAGTACTTC.

The chain joins TRBV18 to TRBJ1-6; 10 nucleotides match TRBD1. The CDR3 covers 15 residues. V gave up 6 bases and J gave up 10 bases; unmatched junction bases: 9. Germline V gives CDR1 KGHSH, CDR2 LQKENI. CDR3 bases: TGTGCCAGCTCTCGCCCTGACAGGGGGCGCTCACCCCTCCACTTT. Protein: CASSRPDRGRSPLHF. Based on the CDR3 plus reference TRBV18 and TRBJ1-6, the full variable domain is NAGVMQNPRHLVRRRGQEARLRCSPMKGHSHVYWYRQLPEEGLKFMVYLQKENIIDESGMPKERFSAEFPKEGPSILRIQQVVRGDSAAYFCASSRPDRGRSPLHFGNGTRLTVT.

This chain uses TRBV27 with TRBJ1-1; D perhaps matches TRBD1 (6 bases). The germline gives CDR1 MNHEY, CDR2 SMNVEV (reference sequence). The CDR3 runs to 17 residues. V gave up 3 bases and J gave up 5 bases, with 22 bases separating them. For the CDR3, the DNA is TGTGCCAGCAGTTTGGTCGGGGGGCCATATCACGGGACTGAAGCTTTCTTT. Its protein is CASSLVGGPYHGTEAFF.

This rearrangement joins TRBV29-1 to TRBJ2-2, with 10 bases lining up with TRBD2. There are 15 residues in the CDR3. Germline trimming cut 5 bases from V and 4 bases from J; bases unmatched to any gene: 7. Germline loops: CDR1 SQVTM, CDR2 ANQGSEA. This CDR3 reads CSVILAGAGTGELFF. DNA for the CDR3: TGCAGCGTTATCCTAGCGGGGGCGGGCACCGGGGAGCTGTTTTTT.

About this clone itself: At one end, the junction sequence differs from germline, possibly due to a read error. The chain uses TRBV3-1 (or the pseudogene TRBV3-2) and TRBJ2-1; 16 bases map to TRBD2. Germline lookup yields CDR1 LGHDT and CDR2 YNNKEL (reference sequence). The CDR3 runs to 14 residues. The CDR3 sequence: CASSQAVGLAGGVF. In DNA, the CDR3 is TGTGCCAGCAGCCAAGCCGTGGGACTAGCGGGGGGGGTCTTC.

There are a few counts of this clone. CDR3 in amino acids: CAWSPPGLPQHF. The CDR3 nucleotides read TGTGCCTGGAGTCCCCCGGGTTTGCCCCAGCATTTT. The genes are TRBV30 and TRBJ1-5; D uncertain. Per the germline V gene, CDR1 is GTSNPN and CDR2 is SVGIG (reference sequence). The V and J ends lost 2 bases and 9 bases respectively, with 11 bases between them. The CDR3 loop spans 12 amino acids.

J is TRBJ2-7 and V is TRBV7-8, with TRBD1 matching 9 bases. Germline V lookup: CDR1 SGHVS, CDR2 FQNEAQ. The CDR3 covers 18 residues. The trim removed 3 bases at V and 3 bases at J, leaving 15 bases unmatched. The DNA of the CDR3 is TGTGCCAGCAGCTTGCACCCCCAAACCTCGGGACAGGGCTACGAGCAGTACTTC. This translates into CASSLHPQTSGQGYEQYF.

V usage is TRBV7-9 and J usage is TRBJ1-2; 10 bases line up with TRBD1. V lost 4 bases to trimming and J lost 5 bases; unmatched junction nucleotides: 7. The CDR3 consists of 15 residues. Germline CDR1 SEHNR, CDR2 FQNEAQ (reference sequence). The CDR3 DNA is TGTGCCAGCAGCTCCGACAGGGGGCATAGGTATGGCTACACCTTC. Its protein product is CASSSDRGHRYGYTF.

The genes are TRBV10-3 and TRBJ1-5, with 8 bases matching TRBD1. Trimming removed 0 bases from V and 3 bases from J; junction bases left unmatched: 4. CDR3 length: 16 amino acids. The germline V gene encodes CDR1 ENHRY and CDR2 SYGVKD. CDR3 DNA: TGTGCCATCAGTGAGTCCAGACAGGGGTACAATCAGCCCCAGCATTTT. It is translated as CAISESRQGYNQPQHF.

The chain's CDR3 is CATSRDPRTGRVYEQYF. The DNA of the CDR3 is TGTGCCACCAGCAGAGACCCCCGAACAGGAAGGGTCTACGAGCAGTACTTC. This chain links TRBV15 with TRBJ2-7; maybe TRBD1 (5 bases). V lost 0 bases and J lost 3, with 18 bases in between. Germline V gene data show CDR1 as LNHNV and CDR2 as YYDKDF (reference sequence). The length of the CDR3 is 17 residues.